Listed here are 25 T cell receptor beta chains from one sample, sequenced in a study of blood T cells in healthy people across ages. A second PCR, run for about 6 to 11 cycles, used a sample-barcoded 5' primer plus a J-beta primer mix. TCRdb called the 5' RACE reads again in MiXCR, with one record for every CDR3 protein. This table holds 850,000 to 1,100,000 distinct CDR3 sequences, approximately 38% found once. The sequencing sample was made of blood. These receptors originate from a man aged 18 to 35 in good health.

The V and J genes are TRBV4-3 and TRBJ2-7, with D hard to call. Germline V gene sequence: CDR1 LGHNA, CDR2 YSLEER. V lost 3 bases and J 7 bases, leaving 19 bases between the germline ends. This CDR3 region has 15 residues. In nucleotides, the CDR3 is TGCGCCAGCAGCCACGACCTAGTACCACGGAATGAGCAGTACTTC. Its translation: CASSHDLVPRNEQYF.

This clonotype was detected only a few times. The rearrangement uses TRBV12-3 or TRBV12-4 and TRBJ1-1, with a tentative D call TRBD1 (6 bases). The CDR3 sequence is 15 residues long. V lost 1 base and J 6 bases, leaving 15 bases between the germline ends. The CDR3: CASSLVSAGESEAFF. In DNA, the CDR3 is TGTGCCAGCAGTTTAGTTAGTGCAGGGGAATCTGAAGCTTTCTTT.

A few counts support this clonotype. The chain employs TRBV4-2 and TRBJ2-3; TRBD1 is a possible D gene (6 bases). Germline values: CDR1 LGHNA, CDR2 YNFKEQ. Between the trimmed V and J ends, which lost 1 base and 5 bases, there was a span of 13 bases. The CDR3 runs 15 residues. The CDR3 loop is CASSQGGGLKDTQYF. The CDR3 bases are TGTGCCAGCAGCCAAGGAGGGGGTTTGAAAGATACGCAGTATTTT.

A few counts support this clonotype. The gene calls are TRBV6-2 or TRBV6-3 and TRBJ2-3; 11 nucleotides align to TRBD2. The CDR3 is 19 amino acids. J gave up 1 base and V 2 bases, and 11 bases lay outside the gene matches. Looked up from germline, CDR1 is MNHEY and CDR2 is SVGEGT. CDR3 nucleotides: TGTGCCAGCAGTTACCCCACCATCCGACTAGCGGGGCGCACAGATACGCAGTATTTT. Amino acid sequence: CASSYPTIRLAGRTDTQYF.

The V gene is TRBV5-1, the J gene TRBJ1-2, with unresolved D. V was clipped by 4 bases and J by 7 bases, with 11 bases between them. Germline values: CDR1 SGHRS, CDR2 YFSETQ. The CDR3 contains 12 residues. CDR3 amino acids: CASSAAECGYTF. The CDR3 nucleotides read TGCGCCAGCAGCGCTGCAGAGTGTGGCTACACCTTC. The variable domain in full, completed from reference TRBV5-1 and TRBJ1-2, reads KAGVTQTPRYLIKTRGQQVTLSCSPISGHRSVSWYQQTPGQGLQFLFEYFSETQRNKGNFPGRFSGRQFSNSRSEMNVSTLELGDSALYLCASSAAECGYTFGSGTRLTVV.

This clonotype was observed a few times. The rearrangement links TRBV11-2 to TRBJ2-5; tentative D call: TRBD1 (7 bases). Trimming pared 1 base from V and 11 bases from J, leaving 20 bases between. The germline CDR1 and CDR2 sequences are SGHAT and FQNNGV. The CDR3 contains 15 residues. The DNA for the CDR3 is TGTGCCAGCAGCTTAGGCGGGACAGAGACGATAGAGCAGTACTTC. This sequence encodes CASSLGGTETIEQYF.

This clonotype has a count of ten or more. V usage is TRBV18 and J usage is TRBJ2-1; D uncertain. The CDR3 length is 11 residues. Germline V gene sequence: CDR1 KGHSH, CDR2 LQKENI. V was pared by 4 bases and J by 9 bases, with 7 bases between. The CDR3 protein is CASSLGIEQFF. The CDR3 nucleotides are TGTGCCAGCTCACTGGGGATTGAGCAGTTCTTC. Full variable domain (remainder filled in from reference TRBV18 and TRBJ2-1): NAGVMQNPRHLVRRRGQEARLRCSPMKGHSHVYWYRQLPEEGLKFMVYLQKENIIDESGMPKERFSAEFPKEGPSILRIQQVVRGDSAAYFCASSLGIEQFFGPGTRLTVL.

This clonotype was counted only a few times. The V call is TRBV4-3, the J call TRBJ2-7; D gene ambiguous. Trimming removed 0 bases at V and 3 bases at J, with 12 bases between. The CDR3 has 15 amino acids. Germline values: CDR1 LGHNA, CDR2 YSLEER. The CDR3 nucleotides read TGCGCCAGCAGCCAAGAGCAGGTCGGCTTCTACGAGCAGTACTTC. This codes for CASSQEQVGFYEQYF.

The rearrangement uses TRBV5-1 and TRBJ2-1; D is perhaps TRBD1 or TRBD2 (7 bases each). This CDR3 is built from 16 residues. Germline CDR1 and CDR2: SGHRS and YFSETQ. Trimming stripped 4 bases from V and 7 bases from J, with 21 bases between. The CDR3 here is CASSPKGQTSRNEQFF. For the CDR3, the DNA is TGCGCCAGCAGCCCTAAGGGACAGACTAGCCGGAATGAGCAGTTCTTC.

This clonotype was observed a handful of times. V and J are TRBV12-5 and TRBJ2-3; 10 bases align to TRBD2. There are 16 residues in the CDR3. Germline values: CDR1 LGHNT, CDR2 FRNRAP. Trimming cost V 6 bases and J 2 bases; bases outside gene matches: 8. The CDR3 bases are TGTGCTAGTGGCCCCTTAGCGGGGGGCTTCACAGATACGCAGTATTTT. This gives the protein CASGPLAGGFTDTQYF.

This chain links TRBV20-1 with TRBJ1-1; TRBD1 agrees at 8 bases. Looked up from germline, CDR1 is DFQATT and CDR2 is SNEGSKA (reference sequence). This CDR3 region has 18 residues. With 0 bases clipped from V and 0 bases from J, the junction kept 12 bases outside the gene matches. The CDR3 DNA reads TGCAGTGCTAGAGATCAACGGGACAGGCCTCTCATGAACACTGAAGCTTTCTTT. Protein sequence: CSARDQRDRPLMNTEAFF.

To note about this clonotype: One junction end disagrees with the germline gene, perhaps due to a read error. The chain couples TRBV6-2 or TRBV6-3 to TRBJ2-7; D is unclear. Germline CDR1 and CDR2: MNHEY and SVGEGT. This CDR3 has 13 residues. The CDR3 loop reads CASSDSQFYEQYF. In DNA form, the CDR3 reads TGTGCCAGCAGTGACTCGCAGTTTTACGAGCAGTACTTC.

This clonotype has only one observation. The chain carries TRBV7-2 and TRBJ1-6; unclear D gene. The CDR3 sequence is 15 residues long. Germline V gene lookup returns CDR1 SGHTA and CDR2 FQGNSA. V was clipped by 5 bases and J by 5 bases, with 13 bases between them. CDR3 bases: TGTGCCAGCAGCCCACAGCGGGGTAATAATTCACCCCTCCACTTT. Its protein product is CASSPQRGNNSPLHF.

Concerning this clonotype itself: One end of the junction varies from germline; a read error may be responsible. This chain joins TRBV4-2 and TRBJ2-1; TRBD1 agrees at 11 bases. The CDR3 sequence is 20 residues long. Per the germline V gene, CDR1 is LGHNA and CDR2 is YNFKEQ. CDR3 in amino acids: CTSSQDQGTGGLISYNEQFF. CDR3 DNA: TGTACCAGCAGCCAAGATCAGGGGACAGGGGGTCTCATCTCCTACAATGAGCAGTTCTTC.

The V gene is TRBV4-1, the J gene TRBJ2-1, with D maybe TRBD2 (5 bases). Looked up from germline, CDR1 is MGHRA and CDR2 is YSYEKL. The CDR3 contains 16 residues. The V and J ends lost 0 bases and 7 bases respectively, with 16 bases between them. The CDR3 nucleotides are TGCGCCAGCAGCCAAGATCACCCCCGACCGGGGAATGAGCAGTTCTTC. This sequence encodes CASSQDHPRPGNEQFF.

The chain couples TRBV12-3 or TRBV12-4 to TRBJ2-7; D is possibly TRBD1 (5 bases). The length of the CDR3 is 15 residues. Trimming took off 2 bases at V and 2 bases at J, with 13 bases between the two ends. The CDR3 region is CASSLKKGRTYEQYF. CDR3 sequence (DNA): TGTGCCAGCAGTTTAAAAAAGGGGCGCACCTACGAGCAGTACTTC.

The table lists this clonotype with a few counts. This chain joins TRBV6-1 and TRBJ1-2; 9 bases agree with TRBD1. Trimming at V came to 4 bases and at J to 12 bases, leaving 9 bases not matched to a gene. The CDR3 sequence is 13 residues long. Germline V lookup: CDR1 MNHNS, CDR2 SASEGT. This CDR3 reads CASSGGQGLENTF. CDR3 nucleotides: TGTGCCAGCAGTGGAGGACAGGGGCTCGAAAACACCTTC.

This clonotype was counted ten times or more. The chain carries TRBV4-2 and TRBJ2-5, with no clear D. CDR3 length: 13 residues. Trimming removed 2 bases at V and 3 bases at J, with 7 bases between. Germline V gives CDR1 LGHNA, CDR2 YNFKEQ. This chain's CDR3 is CASSQRLEETQYF. The CDR3 DNA sequence: TGTGCCAGCAGCCAAAGACTTGAAGAGACCCAGTACTTC.

The chain combines TRBV28 with TRBJ1-2, with 9 bases identical to TRBD1. Trimming at V came to 2 bases and at J to 2 bases, leaving 3 bases not matched to a gene. In germline, CDR1 is MDHEN, CDR2 SYDVKM. This CDR3 is 15 amino acids long. The CDR3 region is CASSLNRGLNYGYTF. CDR3 sequence (DNA): TGTGCCAGCAGTTTAAACAGGGGGCTGAACTATGGCTACACCTTC.

The chain uses TRBV30 and TRBJ2-7, with 7 bases that match TRBD2. V trimming: 2 bases; J trimming: 2 bases; junction bases outside the gene matches: 6. Germline loops: CDR1 GTSNPN, CDR2 SVGIG (reference sequence). CDR3 length: 14 amino acids. CDR3 bases: TGTGCCTGGAGTCGGGCTAGCGGAACCTACGAGCAGTACTTC. As protein: CAWSRASGTYEQYF. Using reference TRBV30 and TRBJ2-7 for the parts outside the CDR3, the full variable domain is SQTIHQWPATLVQPVGSPLSLECTVEGTSNPNLYWYRQAAGRGLQLLFYSVGIGQISSEVPQNLSASRPQDRQFILSSKKLLLSDSGFYLCAWSRASGTYEQYFGPGTRLTVT.

This clonotype was seen more than once but under ten times. The V call is TRBV6-5, the J call TRBJ2-1; D unclear. Trimming removed 0 bases from V and 3 bases from J, with 6 bases in between. Germline V gene lookup returns CDR1 MNHEY and CDR2 SVGAGI. CDR3 length: 14 amino acids. The CDR3 sequence: CASSYSLVYNEQFF. CDR3 DNA: TGTGCCAGCAGTTACTCACTGGTCTACAATGAGCAGTTCTTC.

This clonotype was observed a few times. The rearrangement joins TRBV5-1 to TRBJ2-3, with D uncertain. The CDR3 is made up of 15 amino acids. The V end lost 0 bases, the J end lost 2 bases, and 10 bases lay between the germline ends. The germline V gene has CDR1 SGHRS and CDR2 YFSETQ. This CDR3 reads CASSLVVGLTDTQYF. CDR3 coding DNA: TGCGCCAGCAGCTTGGTAGTGGGCCTCACAGATACGCAGTATTTT.

This clonotype was seen a handful of times. The CDR3 is CASSLAGSGNTEAFF. The CDR3 coding sequence is TGCGCCAGCAGTTTAGCAGGGTCAGGGAACACTGAAGCTTTCTTT. The V gene is TRBV4-1, the J gene TRBJ1-1; TRBD1 might be the D (5 bases). The length of the CDR3 is 15 residues. Trimming shortened V by 6 bases and J by 1 base, and 15 bases separated the two germline ends. CDR1 MGHRA and CDR2 YSYEKL come from the germline V gene.

The chain has TRBV6-5 and TRBJ2-2; D gene uncertain. The germline CDR1 and CDR2 sequences are MNHEY and SVGAGI. The CDR3 covers 14 residues. V was pared by 5 bases and J by 5 bases, with 12 bases between. The CDR3 spells CASSAPWETGELFF. Written as DNA, the CDR3 is TGTGCCAGCAGTGCGCCCTGGGAAACCGGGGAGCTGTTTTTT.

The chain uses TRBV28 and TRBJ2-2, with D perhaps given as TRBD1 or TRBD2 (5 bases each). Germline loops: CDR1 MDHEN, CDR2 SYDVKM. V was shortened by 4 bases and J by 3 bases, with 12 bases between the two germline ends. This CDR3 region has 15 residues. The CDR3 loop is CASSSGDRDTGELFF. The CDR3 bases are TGTGCCAGCAGTTCCGGGGACCGAGACACCGGGGAGCTGTTTTTT.